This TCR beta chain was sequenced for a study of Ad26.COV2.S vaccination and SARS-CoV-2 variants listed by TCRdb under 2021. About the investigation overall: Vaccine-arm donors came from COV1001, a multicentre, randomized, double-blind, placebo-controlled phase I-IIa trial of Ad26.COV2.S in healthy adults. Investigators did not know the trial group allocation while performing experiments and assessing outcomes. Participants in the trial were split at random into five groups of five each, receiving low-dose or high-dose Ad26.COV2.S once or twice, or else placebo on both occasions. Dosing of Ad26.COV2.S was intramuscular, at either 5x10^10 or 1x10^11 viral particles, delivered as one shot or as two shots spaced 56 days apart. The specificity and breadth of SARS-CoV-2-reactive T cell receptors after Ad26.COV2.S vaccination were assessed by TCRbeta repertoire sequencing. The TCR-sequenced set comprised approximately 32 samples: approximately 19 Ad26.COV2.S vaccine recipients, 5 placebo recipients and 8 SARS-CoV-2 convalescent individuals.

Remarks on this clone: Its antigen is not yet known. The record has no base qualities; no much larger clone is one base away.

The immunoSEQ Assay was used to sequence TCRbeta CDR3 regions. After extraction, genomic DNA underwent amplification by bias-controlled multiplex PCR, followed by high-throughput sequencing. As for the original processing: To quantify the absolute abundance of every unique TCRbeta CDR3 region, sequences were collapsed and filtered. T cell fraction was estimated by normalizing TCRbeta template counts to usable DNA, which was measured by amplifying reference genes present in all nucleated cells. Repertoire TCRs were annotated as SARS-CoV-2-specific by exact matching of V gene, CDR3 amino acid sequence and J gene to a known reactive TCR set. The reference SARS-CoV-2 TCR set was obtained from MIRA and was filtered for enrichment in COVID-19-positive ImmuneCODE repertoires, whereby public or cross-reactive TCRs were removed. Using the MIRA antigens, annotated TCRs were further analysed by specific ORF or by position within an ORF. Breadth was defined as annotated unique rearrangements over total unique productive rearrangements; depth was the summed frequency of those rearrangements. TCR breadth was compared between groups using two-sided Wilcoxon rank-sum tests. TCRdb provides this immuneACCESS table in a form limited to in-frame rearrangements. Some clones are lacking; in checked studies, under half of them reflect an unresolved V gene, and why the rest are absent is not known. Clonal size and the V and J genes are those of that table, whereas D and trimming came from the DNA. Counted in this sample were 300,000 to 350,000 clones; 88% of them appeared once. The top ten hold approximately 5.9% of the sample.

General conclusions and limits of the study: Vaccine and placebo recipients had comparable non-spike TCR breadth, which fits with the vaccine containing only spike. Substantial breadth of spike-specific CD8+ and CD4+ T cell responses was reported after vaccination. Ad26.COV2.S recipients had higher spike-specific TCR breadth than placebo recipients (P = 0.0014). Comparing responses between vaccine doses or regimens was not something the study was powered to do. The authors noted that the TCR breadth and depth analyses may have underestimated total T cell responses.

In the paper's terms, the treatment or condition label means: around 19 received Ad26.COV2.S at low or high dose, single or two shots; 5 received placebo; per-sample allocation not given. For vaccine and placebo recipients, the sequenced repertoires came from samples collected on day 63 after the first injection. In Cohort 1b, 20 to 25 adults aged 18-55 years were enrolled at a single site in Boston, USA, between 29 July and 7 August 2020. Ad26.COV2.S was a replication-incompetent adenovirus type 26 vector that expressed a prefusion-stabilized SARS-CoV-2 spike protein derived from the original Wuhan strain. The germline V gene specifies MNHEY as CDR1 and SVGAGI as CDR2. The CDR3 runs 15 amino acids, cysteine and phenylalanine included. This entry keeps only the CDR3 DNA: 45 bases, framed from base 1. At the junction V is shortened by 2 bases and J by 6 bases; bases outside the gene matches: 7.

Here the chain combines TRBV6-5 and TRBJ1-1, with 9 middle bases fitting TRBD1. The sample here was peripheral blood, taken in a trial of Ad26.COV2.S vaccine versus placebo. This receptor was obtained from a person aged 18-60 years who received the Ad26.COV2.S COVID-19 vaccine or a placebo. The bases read TGTGCCAGCAGTTACCTTACAGGGGGCGTCCCTGAAGCTTTCTTT. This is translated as CASSYLTGGVPEAFF.